One sample yielded the 19 T cell receptor beta chains listed below, sequenced in a study of T cells in women clearing cervical HPV infection. The table came from immunoSEQ multiplex PCR; TCRdb's copy has only in-frame clones and leaves some out. The table for this sample gives under 20,000 clones. What was sequenced was blood buffy coat. These receptor sequences come from a woman between 18 and 70 years old with a cervical HPV16 infection that either progressed to CIN3+ or cleared (not recorded which).

About this clone itself: The sequence runs out 3 residues before the end of the CDR3; the remainder is reconstructed from the germline J gene. The gene calls are TRBV10-1 and TRBJ2-3; D remains ambiguous. The CDR3 is 15 residues long. The germline V gene encodes CDR1 WNHNN and CDR2 SYGVQD (reference sequence). Deletions cut 4 bases from V and 0 bases from J, with 11 bases between. CDR3 bases read: TGCGCCAGCAGTGGGTCTTCTATAAGCACAGATACG. Translating gives CASSGSSISTDT. Given in full, the CDR3 is CASSGSSISTDTQYF.

This clone registers medium-sized by frequency. Sequencing ends 3 residues short of the CDR3 end; the germline J gene provides the rest. The chain has TRBV2 and TRBJ2-3; D might be TRBD2 (5 bases). Trimming cost V 4 bases and J 8 bases, with 10 bases left between them. This CDR3 is built from 12 residues. CDR1 is SNHLY, CDR2 FYNNEI, per germline. CDR3 DNA, as far as it was read: TGTGCCAGCAGTGTGGAAAGCGGTACG. Amino acids: CASSVESGT. The CDR3, in full, reads CASSVESGTQYF.

Concerning this clone: The CDR3 extends 3 residues past the end of the read, so its final part is completed from the germline J gene. This chain joins TRBV28 and TRBJ2-7, with 8 bases matching TRBD2. The CDR3 has 14 amino acids. V was clipped by 6 bases and J by 3 bases; unmatched bases: 7. Germline lookup yields CDR1 MDHEN and CDR2 SYDVKM. The CDR3 loop is CASSWRGAHYEQYF. The sequenced CDR3 bases are TGTGCCAGCAGCTGGCGGGGGGCCCACTACGAG.

As for this clone: With the read ending 3 residues before the CDR3 end, the germline J gene is used to fill in that end. The chain carries TRBV10-3 and TRBJ1-1; D gene ambiguous. CDR3 length: 14 amino acids. Looked up from germline, CDR1 is ENHRY and CDR2 is SYGVKD. V was cut by 6 bases and J by 3 bases, with 14 bases left in between. The CDR3 protein is CAISGKGTDTEAFF. CDR3 DNA, as far as it was read: TGTGCCATCAGCGGCAAGGGTACGGACACTGAA.

On this clone itself: The sequence runs out 3 residues before the end of the CDR3; the remainder is reconstructed from the germline J gene. J is TRBJ1-4 and V is TRBV19; D possibly corresponds to TRBD1 (5 bases). Germline CDR1 reads LNHDA; CDR2 reads SQIVND (reference sequence). The ends were cut back, 10 bases at V and 0 bases at J, with 9 bases in the middle. This CDR3 is 13 amino acids long. CDR3 DNA (partial): TGTGCCACCCAGGGTGCAACTAATGAAAAA. This translates into CATQGATNEK. The CDR3 reads in full as CATQGATNEKLFF.

As to this clone: The read falls 3 residues short of the CDR3 end, and the missing part is taken from the germline J gene. J is TRBJ2-5 and V is TRBV15; 7 bases map to TRBD1. Germline V gene data show CDR1 as LNHNV and CDR2 as YYDKDF (reference sequence). This CDR3 has 14 residues. After removal of 4 bases from V and 1 base from J, the junction contained 3 bases not matched to a gene. The CDR3 region is CATSKGDSQETQYF. CDR3 DNA, as far as it was read: TGTGCCACCAGCAAGGGGGACAGCCAAGAGACC.

Worth noting for this clone: The read comes to an end 3 residues before the CDR3 does, leaving the germline J gene to fill in the end. This chain links TRBV13 with TRBJ2-1; TRBD1 matches at 10 bases. The junction had 8 bases not matched to a gene; V was cut back by 5 bases and J by 7 bases. The CDR3 is 15 amino acids. Looked up from germline, CDR1 is PRHDT and CDR2 is FYEKMQ (reference sequence). The covered CDR3 bases are TGTGCCAGCAGCCGGACAGGGGGGGGATATAATGAG. Protein sequence: CASSRTGGGYNE. The CDR3 in full is CASSRTGGGYNEQFF.

Turning to this clone: From the germline J gene comes the end of the CDR3, since the read stops 3 residues before it. This chain uses TRBV30 with TRBJ1-2; no firm D call. Germline V gene sequence: CDR1 GTSNPN, CDR2 SVGIG (reference sequence). V dropped 3 bases and J dropped 0 bases, with 14 bases sitting between them. The length of the CDR3 is 15 residues. CDR3 loop: CAWSARRVANYGYTF. The CDR3 DNA, read in part, is TGTGCCTGGAGCGCCCGGCGGGTAGCTAACTATGGC. The entire variable domain, with the rest obtained from reference TRBV30 and TRBJ1-2, is as follows: SQTIHQWPATLVQPVGSPLSLECTVEGTSNPNLYWYRQAAGRGLQLLFYSVGIGQISSEVPQNLSASRPQDRQFILSSKKLLLSDSGFYLCAWSARRVANYGYTFGSGTRLTVV.

Concerning this clone: The sequence runs out 3 residues before the end of the CDR3; the remainder is reconstructed from the germline J gene. This chain uses TRBV20-1 with TRBJ1-4, with 12 bases lining up with TRBD1. Trimming cost V 5 bases and J 2 bases; bases outside gene matches: 6. The germline V gene encodes CDR1 DFQATT and CDR2 SNEGSKA (reference sequence). The CDR3 spans 16 residues. The part of the CDR3 DNA that was read is TGCAGTGCTCCCCCGGGGACAGGGGGCACTAATGAAAAA. This translates into CSAPPGTGGTNEK. From start to end, the CDR3 is CSAPPGTGGTNEKLFF.

As to this clone: The read gets to within 3 residues of the CDR3 end, and the germline J gene fills in the rest. The V gene is TRBV19, the J gene TRBJ1-2; D remains unclear. Per germline, CDR1 LNHDA and CDR2 SQIVND (reference sequence). This CDR3 has 14 residues. The germline V and J ends were trimmed by 3 bases and 7 bases, with 15 bases remaining between them. CDR3 amino acids: CASSILSERGGYTF. The CDR3 DNA, read in part, is TGTGCCAGTAGTATTTTGTCTGAGAGAGGTGGC.

About this clone: The CDR3 end falls 3 residues outside the read, so it is completed with the germline J gene. The chain combines TRBV29-1 with TRBJ2-1, with 10 bases matching TRBD1. Germline CDR1 is SQVTM and CDR2 is ANQGSEA. The ends lost 4 bases at V and 7 bases at J; junction bases unmatched: 7. The CDR3 runs to 14 residues. The sequenced part of the CDR3 DNA is TGCAGCGTTGCCGCCGGGACAGGGGTGAATGAG. This translates into CSVAAGTGVNE. The full CDR3 protein reads CSVAAGTGVNEQFF.

With regard to this clone: The read falls 3 residues short of the CDR3 end, and the missing part is taken from the germline J gene. The chain combines TRBV6-2 or TRBV6-3 with TRBJ2-3, with 7 positions matching TRBD1. The CDR3 has 15 residues. CDR1 MNHEY and CDR2 SVGEGT come from the germline V gene. J was trimmed by 0 bases and V by 5 bases; bases with no gene match: 5. CDR3 protein: CASSRQGASTDTQYF. CDR3 bases read: TGTGCCAGCAGTAGACAGGGAGCTAGCACAGATACG.

On this clone itself: The read terminates 3 residues ahead of where the CDR3 ends, so the germline J gene completes it. V usage is TRBV2 and J usage is TRBJ1-5; possibly TRBD1 for D (6 bases). This CDR3 spans 16 amino acids. With 2 bases removed from V and 1 base from J, the gap between germline ends came to 12 bases. The germline gives CDR1 SNHLY, CDR2 FYNNEI. The DNA read from the CDR3 is TGTGCCAGCAGTGAAATGGGGGGGCGAAGCAATCAGCCC. Its translation: CASSEMGGRSNQP. The CDR3, in full, reads CASSEMGGRSNQPQHF.

Comment on this clone: Coverage ceases 3 residues before the CDR3 finishes, and the germline J gene fills in the end. This chain connects TRBV4-1 to TRBJ2-7; D assignment may be TRBD1 or TRBD2 (5 bases each). V dropped 0 bases and J dropped 6 bases, with 6 bases sitting between them. This CDR3 has 12 residues. Germline V CDR1 and CDR2: MGHRA, YSYEKL. The sequenced part of the CDR3 DNA is TGCGCCAGCAGCCAAGAGAGGGGCGAG. This gives the protein CASSQERGE. The complete CDR3 reads CASSQERGEQYF.

Points on this clone: The missing CDR3 end, 3 residues past where the read stops, is filled in from the germline J gene. The V and J genes are TRBV7-8 and TRBJ2-7; D is unclear. The length of the CDR3 is 14 residues. Germline values: CDR1 SGHVS, CDR2 FQNEAQ. V lost 5 bases and J lost 3, with 14 bases in between. The CDR3 bases that were read are TGTGCCAGCAGCCCCAGGTCCGATGGCTACGAG. As protein: CASSPRSDGYE. The entire CDR3 sequence reads CASSPRSDGYEQYF.

For this clone: The read terminates 3 residues ahead of where the CDR3 ends, so the germline J gene completes it. The V gene is TRBV19, the J gene TRBJ2-7; D gene ambiguous. The CDR3 covers 15 residues. CDR1 is LNHDA, CDR2 SQIVND, per germline (reference sequence). Trimming removed 6 bases from V and 2 bases from J, with 17 bases in between. CDR3 residues: CASRRKATPTYEQYF. CDR3 DNA, as far as it was read: TGTGCCAGTAGGCGAAAAGCGACCCCCACCTACGAG.

As to this clone: The CDR3 is cut off 3 residues early in the read; its end comes from the germline J gene. This chain links TRBV29-1 with TRBJ1-3; D is unresolved. Trimming cost V 2 bases and J 4 bases, with 3 bases left between them. Germline lookup yields CDR1 SQVTM and CDR2 ANQGSEA. This CDR3 spans 11 amino acids. CDR3 bases read: TGCAGCGTTGAACTCGGAAACACC. Residues: CSVELGNT. The whole CDR3 sequence is CSVELGNTIYF.

Remarks on this clone: The read ends 3 residues shy of where the CDR3 ends; the end is completed using the germline J gene. The chain carries TRBV12-3 or TRBV12-4 and TRBJ2-1; TRBD1 might be the D (5 bases). The CDR3 runs 15 residues. Trimming pared 4 bases from V and 1 base from J, leaving 11 bases between. The CDR3 is CASSWRQNSYNEQFF. Incomplete CDR3 DNA: TGTGCCAGCAGTTGGCGACAGAATTCCTACAATGAG.

Note on this clone: The read terminates 3 residues before the CDR3 end, so the remaining end is supplied by the germline J gene. The chain couples TRBV7-8 to TRBJ2-3; D gene ambiguous. The CDR3 consists of 13 residues. CDR1 and CDR2 from the germline V gene are SGHVS and FQNEAQ. The ends were cut back, 5 bases at V and 0 bases at J, with 6 bases in the middle. The DNA read from the CDR3 is TGTGCCAGCAGCCAACAGAGCACAGATACG. This sequence encodes CASSQQSTDT. The whole CDR3 reads CASSQQSTDTQYF.